One sample yielded the 20 T cell receptor beta chains listed below, sequenced in a study of cytomegalovirus exposure and HLA in healthy donors. Researchers ran the PCR with 60 Vbeta and 13 Jbeta primers. Method: immunoSEQ multiplex PCR; TCRdb's copy keeps in-frame clones and lacks some. This table lists 80,000 to 95,000 clones. The specimen was PBMCs. The receptor source for this set is a man over 45 in good health and CMV-seropositive.

The chain uses TRBV19 and TRBJ2-7; 8 bases map to TRBD1. Trimming took 3 bases from V and 0 from J; bases not matched to a gene: 4. CDR3 length: 15 amino acids. Germline lookup yields CDR1 LNHDA and CDR2 SQIVND (reference sequence). CDR3 DNA: TGTGCCAGTAGTATTGAGACAGGGGCCTCCTACGAGCAGTACTTC. Its protein is CASSIETGASYEQYF.

V and J are TRBV7-9 and TRBJ1-2; no firm D call. Between the trimmed V and J ends, which lost 1 base and 5 bases, there was a span of 14 bases. This CDR3 spans 15 amino acids. Germline V gives CDR1 SEHNR, CDR2 FQNEAQ (reference sequence). The CDR3 bases are TGTGCCAGCAGCTTAGAGGCGGTTAGAGTATATGGCTACACCTTC. This translates into CASSLEAVRVYGYTF.

The CDR3 is CASSPGVLRGNEQFF. The CDR3 coding sequence is TGCGCCAGCAGCCCCGGGGTGCTCCGGGGCAATGAGCAGTTCTTC. This chain links TRBV4-3 with TRBJ2-1; a weak D match, TRBD2 (5 bases). The length of the CDR3 is 15 residues. Germline V gene data show CDR1 as LGHNA and CDR2 as YSLEER. The ends were cut back, 4 bases at V and 6 bases at J, with 16 bases in the middle.

V usage is TRBV20-1 and J usage is TRBJ2-1; D remains ambiguous. The CDR3 is made up of 10 amino acids. Germline lookup yields CDR1 DFQATT and CDR2 SNEGSKA (reference sequence). V dropped 5 bases and J dropped 9 bases, with 8 bases sitting between them. Written as DNA, the CDR3 is TGCAGTGCTTCACGACTTGAGCAGTTCTTC. Residues: CSASRLEQFF.

This chain connects TRBV19 to TRBJ2-2, with 7 bases lining up with TRBD1. This CDR3 is built from 10 residues. The germline CDR1 and CDR2 sequences are LNHDA and SQIVND (reference sequence). After removal of 8 bases from V and 11 bases from J, the junction contained 2 bases not matched to a gene. The CDR3 nucleotides read TGTGCCAGTGCAGGGGGTGAGCTGTTTTTT. Its protein product is CASAGGELFF. Looking up the rest from reference TRBV19 and TRBJ2-2 gives the full variable domain: DGGITQSPKYLFRKEGQNVTLSCEQNLNHDAMYWYRQDPGQGLRLIYYSQIVNDFQKGDIAEGYSVSREKKESFPLTVTSAQKNPTAFYLCASAGGELFFGEGSRLTVL.

CDR3 residues: CASSPQLAESRYEQYF. The CDR3 nucleotides read TGTGCCAGCTCACCACAACTAGCGGAGAGCCGCTACGAGCAGTACTTC. V usage is TRBV18 and J usage is TRBJ2-7, with 8 nucleotides matching TRBD2. The V gene's germline CDR1 is KGHSH and CDR2 LQKENI. V trimming: 1 base; J trimming: 3 bases; junction bases outside the gene matches: 8. The CDR3 is 16 amino acids.

The V and J genes are TRBV7-9 and TRBJ2-1; 12 bases align to TRBD2. CDR3 length: 18 residues. J lost 9 bases, V lost 4 bases, and 16 bases had no gene match. Germline V lookup: CDR1 SEHNR, CDR2 FQNEAQ (reference sequence). CDR3 residues: CASSSWASGRAGGGEQFF. In DNA, the CDR3 is TGTGCCAGCAGCTCTTGGGCTAGCGGGAGGGCCGGAGGCGGTGAGCAGTTCTTC.

The V call is TRBV11-3, the J call TRBJ2-2, with 9 nucleotides matching TRBD1. The CDR3 is made up of 17 amino acids. Germline assignment: CDR1 SGHNT and CDR2 YENEEA. After removal of 5 bases from V and 3 bases from J, the junction contained 10 bases not matched to a gene. The CDR3 nucleotides read TGTGCCAGCAGCCGTCCGGAGGGACAGGGATACACCGGGGAGCTGTTTTTT. It codes for CASSRPEGQGYTGELFF.

The chain links TRBV14 to TRBJ2-3; 8 bases fit TRBD2. Germline V lookup: CDR1 SGHDN, CDR2 FVKESK. This CDR3 is built from 16 residues. V was pared by 0 bases and J by 3 bases, with 5 bases of the junction left unmatched. CDR3 nucleotides: TGTGCCAGCAGCCAAGAATTGGGACTAGGGACAGATACGCAGTATTTT. Translation: CASSQELGLGTDTQYF. The variable domain in full, with the rest retrieved from reference TRBV14 and TRBJ2-3, is EAGVTQFPSHSVIEKGQTVTLRCDPISGHDNLYWYRRVMGKEIKFLLHFVKESKQDESGMPNNRFLAERTGGTYSTLKVQPAELEDSGVYFCASSQELGLGTDTQYFGPGTRLTVL.

The rearrangement links TRBV9 to TRBJ1-1, with a tentative D call TRBD1 (6 bases). The germline V gene encodes CDR1 SGDLS and CDR2 YYNGEE. The ends were cut back, 4 bases at V and 0 bases at J, with 13 bases in the middle. The CDR3 runs to 15 residues. DNA for the CDR3: TGTGCCAGCAGCCCTCGGGGACAACTGAACACTGAAGCTTTCTTT. Amino acids: CASSPRGQLNTEAFF.

This rearrangement joins TRBV14 to TRBJ2-1; 9 nucleotides align to TRBD2. The CDR3 extends over 20 amino acids. The germline CDR1 and CDR2 sequences are SGHDN and FVKESK. The V and J ends lost 0 bases and 1 base, in that order; junction bases with no gene match: 13. The CDR3 here is CASSQESLAGGTFSYNEQFF. Here the CDR3 DNA reads TGTGCCAGCAGCCAAGAAAGTCTGGCGGGAGGGACCTTTTCCTACAATGAGCAGTTCTTC. The full variable domain, completed using reference TRBV14 and TRBJ2-1, is EAGVTQFPSHSVIEKGQTVTLRCDPISGHDNLYWYRRVMGKEIKFLLHFVKESKQDESGMPNNRFLAERTGGTYSTLKVQPAELEDSGVYFCASSQESLAGGTFSYNEQFFGPGTRLTVL.

This chain uses TRBV7-9 with TRBJ2-3, with D unclear. Trimming left V 1 base short and J 10 bases short, with 9 bases between. The CDR3 has 12 amino acids. The germline V gene has CDR1 SEHNR and CDR2 FQNEAQ (reference sequence). CDR3 sequence: CASSLGRSPQYF. The CDR3 DNA follows: TGTGCCAGCAGCTTAGGTCGGTCGCCGCAGTATTTT.

CDR3 loop: CASSQIRGDYGYTF. CDR3 DNA sequence: TGTGCCAGCAGCCAAATTCGGGGGGACTATGGCTACACCTTC. The rearrangement joins TRBV7-6 to TRBJ1-2, with D tentatively TRBD1 (5 bases). Trimming pared 5 bases from V and 3 bases from J, leaving 13 bases between. The CDR3 runs 14 residues. Looked up from germline, CDR1 is SGHVS and CDR2 is FNYEAQ.

The chain employs TRBV18 and TRBJ2-3; 10 bases align to TRBD1. Per germline, CDR1 KGHSH and CDR2 LQKENI. The CDR3 runs to 16 residues. The ends lost 3 bases at V and 2 bases at J; junction bases unmatched: 5. The CDR3 protein is CASSPVGQGYTDTQYF. In nucleotides, the CDR3 is TGTGCCAGCTCACCGGTGGGACAGGGGTACACAGATACGCAGTATTTT. Looking up the rest from reference TRBV18 and TRBJ2-3 gives the full variable domain: NAGVMQNPRHLVRRRGQEARLRCSPMKGHSHVYWYRQLPEEGLKFMVYLQKENIIDESGMPKERFSAEFPKEGPSILRIQQVVRGDSAAYFCASSPVGQGYTDTQYFGPGTRLTVL.

The chain has TRBV7-9 and TRBJ2-1; a possible D gene is TRBD2 (6 bases). The CDR3 spans 16 residues. V was shortened by 1 base and J by 0 bases, with 10 bases between the two germline ends. The V gene's germline CDR1 is SEHNR and CDR2 FQNEAQ (reference sequence). This CDR3 reads CASSLGSGSSYNEQFF. Here the CDR3 DNA reads TGTGCCAGCAGCTTAGGATCCGGGAGCTCCTACAATGAGCAGTTCTTC. Full variable domain (rest looked up from reference TRBV7-9 and TRBJ2-1): DTGVSQNPRHKITKRGQNVTFRCDPISEHNRLYWYRQTLGQGPEFLTYFQNEAQLEKSRLLSDRFSAERPKGSFSTLEIQRTEQGDSAMYLCASSLGSGSSYNEQFFGPGTRLTVL.

The CDR3 sequence: CASSLAGGEQYV. As DNA, the CDR3 is TGTGCCAGCAGCCTAGCGGGAGGCGAGCAGTACGTC. The chain links TRBV7-9 to TRBJ2-7, with TRBD2 identical over 11 bases. Per the germline V gene, CDR1 is SEHNR and CDR2 is FQNEAQ (reference sequence). The CDR3 has 12 residues.

This chain uses TRBV5-4 with TRBJ2-1; 7 nucleotides align to TRBD1. The CDR3 totals 16 residues. Germline CDR1 is SGHNT and CDR2 is YYREEE (reference sequence). Trimming took 4 bases from V and 8 from J; bases not matched to a gene: 15. CDR3 in amino acids: CASSPRRGRGSDEQFF. DNA for the CDR3: TGTGCCAGCAGCCCCCGAAGGGGGCGAGGTTCGGATGAGCAGTTCTTC.

The rearrangement joins TRBV29-1 to TRBJ1-2; TRBD1 agrees at 7 bases. V gave up 7 bases and J gave up 6 bases; unmatched junction bases: 14. Germline V gene data show CDR1 as SQVTM and CDR2 as ANQGSEA. CDR3 size: 14 residues. CDR3 in amino acids: CSAPALGQVNGYTF. DNA of the CDR3: TGCAGCGCCCCTGCTCTCGGACAGGTGAATGGCTACACCTTC.

This sequence joins TRBV13 and TRBJ1-1, with D uncertain. The CDR3 is made up of 13 amino acids. V was shortened by 8 bases and J by 0 bases, with 10 bases between the two germline ends. Germline V gene data show CDR1 as PRHDT and CDR2 as FYEKMQ (reference sequence). Written as DNA, the CDR3 is TGTGCCAGCGGGAGGCGGCTGAACACTGAAGCTTTCTTT. This gives the protein CASGRRLNTEAFF.

V is TRBV7-3 and J is TRBJ2-5, with TRBD2 identical over 8 bases. The germline V gene encodes CDR1 SGHTA and CDR2 FQGTGA. The junction had 5 bases not matched to a gene; V was cut back by 6 bases and J by 5 bases. CDR3 length: 13 amino acids. This CDR3 reads CASRAGAGETQYF. The CDR3 DNA reads as TGTGCCAGCAGAGCGGGAGCGGGGGAGACCCAGTACTTC.